Below are 6 T cell receptor beta chains sequenced from a single sample in a study of human T cells and chemical hapten exposure. From the RACE reads, TCRdb called clonotypes with MiXCR, one entry per CDR3 protein. Of 75,000 to 95,000 distinct CDR3 sequences detected, about 10% appear once; the ten largest clones hold under 2.5%. The time point: patch test 2, 6 weeks after DPC sensitization. Treatment noted: therapeutic diphenylcyclopropenone sensitization with weekly scalp DPC. The specimen comprised whole blood, sampled in connection with sensitization to the hapten diphenylcyclopropenone (DPC). The source of these receptors is a man aged 35 to 55 with alopecia areata. Some clones in this sample may be carry-over from other donors' samples.

In this sample, this clonotype turned up many times. The chain couples TRBV18 to TRBJ1-5, with TRBD1 identical over 8 bases. Germline CDR1 and CDR2: KGHSH and LQKENI. The V gene end was trimmed by 3 bases and the J gene end by 0 bases; junction bases not matched to a gene: 13. The CDR3 consists of 19 residues. DNA for the CDR3: TGTGCCAGCTCACCCCGAGACAGGGGCGCGACGAATAGCAATCAGCCCCAGCATTTT. Residues: CASSPRDRGATNSNQPQHF.

The chain carries TRBV19 and TRBJ1-5; D uncertain. Germline V gives CDR1 LNHDA, CDR2 SQIVND (reference sequence). The CDR3 is made up of 14 amino acids. V lost 1 base to trimming and J lost 4 bases, with 8 bases between them. CDR3: CASSIGGQNQPQHF. As DNA, the CDR3 is TGTGCCAGTAGTATAGGTGGGCAAAATCAGCCCCAGCATTTT.

The chain's CDR3 is CASSNRQSTDTQYF. The CDR3 DNA follows: TGTGCCAGCAGCAACAGGCAAAGCACAGATACGCAGTATTTT. The chain couples TRBV5-8 to TRBJ2-3; a possible D gene is TRBD1 (5 bases). The V end lost 4 bases, the J end lost 0 bases, and 9 bases lay between the germline ends. Germline CDR1 SGHTS, CDR2 YDEGEE. This CDR3 contains 14 residues. The full variable domain, its missing parts supplied by reference TRBV5-8 and TRBJ2-3, is EAGVTQSPTHLIKTRGQQATLRCSPISGHTSVYWYQQALGLGLQFLLWYDEGEERNRGNFPPRFSGRQFPNYSSELNVNALELEDSALYLCASSNRQSTDTQYFGPGTRLTVL.

This clonotype was recorded at least ten times. The chain carries TRBV12-3 or TRBV12-4 and TRBJ1-5; 11 nucleotides match TRBD1. This CDR3 comprises 13 residues. The V segment lost 9 bases and the J segment 6 bases; nucleotides outside the gene matches: 4. The CDR3 DNA reads as TGTGCCAGTGGACAGGGGGCTGGTCAGCCCCAGCATTTT. Translation gives CASGQGAGQPQHF.

V and J are TRBV7-2 and TRBJ2-1, with 9 bases fitting TRBD2. V lost 4 bases and J lost 6; bases outside the gene matches: 7. The CDR3 totals 15 residues. CDR1 is SGHTA and CDR2 is FQGNSA in the germline V gene. CDR3 bases: TGTGCCAGCAGCTCCTGGGTAGCGGGAGCCAATGAGCAGTTCTTC. This sequence encodes CASSSWVAGANEQFF.

This clonotype has only a few counts. The chain has TRBV6-6 and TRBJ2-5; TRBD1 aligns across 11 bases. The CDR3 runs to 13 residues. The V gene's germline CDR1 is MNHNY and CDR2 SVGAGI (reference sequence). V dropped 6 bases and J dropped 6; count of bases not matched to a gene: 3. In DNA form, the CDR3 reads TGTGCCAGCAGCGGGACAGGGGGAAAGACCCAGTACTTC. This sequence encodes CASSGTGGKTQYF.